This TCR beta chain was recorded in a study of identical twins. Study-wide results and caveats: Insertions were fewer in abundant cord blood beta clonotypes, whereas memory repertoires showed none of this pattern.

Germline lookup yields CDR1 SGDLS and CDR2 YYNGEE. Germline trimming cut 0 bases from V and 0 bases from J; bases unmatched to any gene: 9. The CDR3 spans 18 residues. Healthy Caucasians, and only they, were the donors. MiXCR, run by TCRdb on the 5' RACE reads, gives a single entry per CDR3 protein. The data contain some 900,000 distinct CDR3 sequences, around an eighth of them seen just once; the ten biggest clones take up 1.5% to 2%. In regard to this clonotype: Its cognate antigen is unknown.

These data were also filed under a second study, of yellow fever vaccine responses in identical twins.

The V gene is TRBV9, the J gene TRBJ2-1, with TRBD2 matching 7 bases. Material: PBMCs. The receptor was isolated from a woman aged 18-35 years in good health. The CDR3 DNA is TGTGCCAGCAGCGTAGGGGGAGGGCCGCCTGGCTCCTACAATGAGCAGTTCTTC. This codes for CASSVGGGPPGSYNEQFF.